This T cell receptor beta chain was captured in a study of STAT5B mutations in CD4+ large granular lymphocyte leukemia. Germline assignment: CDR1 MNHNY and CDR2 SVGAGI (reference sequence). The CDR3 length is 15 residues. J was trimmed by 1 base and V by 6 bases; bases with no gene match: 4. Repertoires were generated with immunoSEQ multiplex PCR, while TCRdb's copy carries only in-frame clones and drops some. The top ten clones hold roughly 9.8% of a sample with about 25,000 clones, 74% of them seen once. Controls came from buffy coats of healthy blood donors. The rearrangement joins TRBV6-6 to TRBJ2-5, with 11 bases aligning to TRBD2. This TCR came from a human donor in good health. The sample comprised CD4+ T cells from blood buffy coats. CDR3 in DNA: TGTGCCAGCAGCCAGGGACTAGCGGTCCAAGAGACCCAGTACTTC. As protein: CASSQGLAVQETQYF.